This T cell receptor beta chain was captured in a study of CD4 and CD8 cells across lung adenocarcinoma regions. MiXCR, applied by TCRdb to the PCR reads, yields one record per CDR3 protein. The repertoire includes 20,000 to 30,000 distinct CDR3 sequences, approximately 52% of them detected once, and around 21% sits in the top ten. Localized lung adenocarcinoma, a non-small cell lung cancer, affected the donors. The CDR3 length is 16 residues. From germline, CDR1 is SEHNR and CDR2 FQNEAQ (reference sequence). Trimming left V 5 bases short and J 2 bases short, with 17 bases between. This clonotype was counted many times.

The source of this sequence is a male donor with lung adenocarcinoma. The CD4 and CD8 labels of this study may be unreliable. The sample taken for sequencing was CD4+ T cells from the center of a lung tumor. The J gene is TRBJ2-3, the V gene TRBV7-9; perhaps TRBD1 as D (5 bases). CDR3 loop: CASSTATAHYTDTQYF. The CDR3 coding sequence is TGTGCCAGCAGCACGGCGACAGCGCATTACACAGATACGCAGTATTTT.